This T cell receptor (beta chain) appears in the sequencing data of a study of blood T cell repertoires in COVID-19. In the study overall: From the United States, Italy and Spain came samples of acute and convalescent COVID-19.

Sequencing used immunoSEQ multiplex PCR; TCRdb keeps in-frame clones, though not all of them. The sample contains approximately 290,000 clones, 75% to 95% of which appear only once. Germline assignment: CDR1 MDHEN and CDR2 SYDVKM. Trimming cost V 10 bases and J 10 bases; bases outside gene matches: 10. The CDR3 runs to 13 residues. Sequencing was performed on PBMCs or T cells enriched from blood (not recorded which). The clonotype comes from a woman younger than 45 who had recovered from COVID-19. The rearrangement links TRBV28 to TRBJ2-1; the match to TRBD2 covers 10 bases. The CDR3 loop is CATGGSGRNEQFF. The DNA for the CDR3 is TGTGCCACGGGGGGTAGCGGGAGGAACGAGCAGTTCTTC. Using reference TRBV28 and TRBJ2-1 for the parts outside the CDR3, the full variable domain is DVKVTQSSRYLVKRTGEKVFLECVQDMDHENMFWYRQDPGLGLRLIYFSYDVKMKEKGDIPEGYSVSREKKERFSLILESASTNQTSMYLCATGGSGRNEQFFGPGTRLTVL.